This T cell receptor (beta chain) was observed in a study of blood T cell repertoires in COVID-19. Study details: The cDNA or gDNA used as material had been derived from T cells, B-cell-depleted T cells, or PBMCs.

Participant-given clinical history determined each cohort assignment. Germline assignment: CDR1 SGHNT and CDR2 YYREEE (reference sequence). The V and J ends lost 1 base and 0 bases respectively, with 11 bases between them. The CDR3 has 16 amino acids. Authors' processing steps: Reference gene primers were amplified, and this amplification served to estimate nucleated cell counts. The protocol was immunoSEQ multiplex PCR, while the TCRdb copy is restricted to in-frame clones and leaves out a portion. Clonal size and the V and J genes are those of that table, whereas D and trimming came from the DNA. The sample holds about 280,000 clones, around 89% seen once.

The genes are TRBV5-4 and TRBJ1-3; D is undetermined. The clonotype was recovered from an older woman in a cohort exposed to, infected with or recovered from COVID-19 (not recorded which). Sequencing was performed on PBMCs or T cells enriched from blood (not recorded which). The CDR3 region is CASSLFKPLSGNTIYF. Here the CDR3 DNA reads TGTGCCAGCAGCTTGTTTAAGCCCCTCTCTGGAAACACCATATATTTT.